This TCR beta chain was captured in a study of blood T cells in healthy people across ages. This clonotype was picked up many times. The CDR3 sequence is 12 residues long. Between the trimmed V and J ends, which lost 7 bases and 5 bases, there was a span of 10 bases. CDR1 is SEHNR and CDR2 is FQNEAQ in the germline V gene (reference sequence). Together with a sample-barcoded 5' primer, a J-beta primer mix was included in a second PCR lasting about 7 to 11 cycles. In TCRdb, the 5' RACE reads were re-called with MiXCR into one record per CDR3 protein. In the table there are hundreds of thousands of distinct CDR3 sequences, under 30% of which are singletons.

The chain recombines TRBV7-9 with TRBJ2-3, with D maybe TRBD2 (5 bases). Sequenced material: blood. This clonotype originated in a woman aged 80 or over in good health. The CDR3 is CASTTGKDTQYF. For the CDR3, the DNA is TGTGCCAGCACGACCGGGAAAGATACGCAGTATTTT. Variable domain in full (rest from reference TRBV7-9 and TRBJ2-3): DTGVSQNPRHKITKRGQNVTFRCDPISEHNRLYWYRQTLGQGPEFLTYFQNEAQLEKSRLLSDRFSAERPKGSFSTLEIQRTEQGDSAMYLCASTTGKDTQYFGPGTRLTVL.